The clone carrying this TCR beta chain was seen just once. The sample originates from a study of blood T cell repertoires in COVID-19. In germline, CDR1 is SGHTA, CDR2 FQGNSA. V was clipped by 0 bases and J by 1 base, with 21 bases between them. The CDR3 has 19 amino acids. In the authors' methods: Researchers report that nucleated cell counts were estimated from reference gene primer amplification. This table comes from immunoSEQ multiplex PCR, and its TCRdb copy is limited to in-frame clones, with some not included. V and J calls and clone size are those listed in that table; D and trimming were worked out from the DNA. Among 150,000 to 200,000 clones, roughly 85% were seen once, and the ten largest hold about 9.7%.

The chain joins TRBV7-2 to TRBJ1-2, with a tentative D call TRBD1 (5 bases). The receptor was isolated from a man aged 50-59 years with active or convalescent COVID-19. The sample comprised peripheral blood. Here the CDR3 DNA reads TGTGCCAGCAGCTTAGCCTCCGTGGTAGGGGAATCCTTTAACTATGGCTACACCTTC. Translated: CASSLASVVGESFNYGYTF.